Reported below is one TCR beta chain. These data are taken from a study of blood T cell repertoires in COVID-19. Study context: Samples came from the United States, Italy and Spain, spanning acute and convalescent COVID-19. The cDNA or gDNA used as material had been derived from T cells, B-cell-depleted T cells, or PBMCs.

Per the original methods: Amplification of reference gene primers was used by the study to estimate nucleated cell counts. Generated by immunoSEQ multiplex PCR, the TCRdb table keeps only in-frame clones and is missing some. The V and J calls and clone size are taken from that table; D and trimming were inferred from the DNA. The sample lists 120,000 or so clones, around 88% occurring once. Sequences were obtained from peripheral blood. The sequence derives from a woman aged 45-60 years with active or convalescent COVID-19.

The CDR3 nucleotides read TGTGCCAGCAGCTTAGGGGGAACAACCTACGAGCAGTACTTC. It translates to CASSLGGTTYEQYF. J is TRBJ2-7 and V is TRBV5-5, with D possibly being TRBD1 (6 bases). Germline V gene lookup returns CDR1 SGHKS and CDR2 YYEKEE (reference sequence). The CDR3 runs 14 residues. Trimming stripped 2 bases from V and 2 bases from J, with 11 bases between. Variable domain in full (rest from reference TRBV5-5 and TRBJ2-7): DAGVTQSPTHLIKTRGQQVTLRCSPISGHKSVSWYQQVLGQGPQFIFQYYEKEERGRGNFPDRFSARQFPNYSSELNVNALLLGDSALYLCASSLGGTTYEQYFGPGTRLTVT.